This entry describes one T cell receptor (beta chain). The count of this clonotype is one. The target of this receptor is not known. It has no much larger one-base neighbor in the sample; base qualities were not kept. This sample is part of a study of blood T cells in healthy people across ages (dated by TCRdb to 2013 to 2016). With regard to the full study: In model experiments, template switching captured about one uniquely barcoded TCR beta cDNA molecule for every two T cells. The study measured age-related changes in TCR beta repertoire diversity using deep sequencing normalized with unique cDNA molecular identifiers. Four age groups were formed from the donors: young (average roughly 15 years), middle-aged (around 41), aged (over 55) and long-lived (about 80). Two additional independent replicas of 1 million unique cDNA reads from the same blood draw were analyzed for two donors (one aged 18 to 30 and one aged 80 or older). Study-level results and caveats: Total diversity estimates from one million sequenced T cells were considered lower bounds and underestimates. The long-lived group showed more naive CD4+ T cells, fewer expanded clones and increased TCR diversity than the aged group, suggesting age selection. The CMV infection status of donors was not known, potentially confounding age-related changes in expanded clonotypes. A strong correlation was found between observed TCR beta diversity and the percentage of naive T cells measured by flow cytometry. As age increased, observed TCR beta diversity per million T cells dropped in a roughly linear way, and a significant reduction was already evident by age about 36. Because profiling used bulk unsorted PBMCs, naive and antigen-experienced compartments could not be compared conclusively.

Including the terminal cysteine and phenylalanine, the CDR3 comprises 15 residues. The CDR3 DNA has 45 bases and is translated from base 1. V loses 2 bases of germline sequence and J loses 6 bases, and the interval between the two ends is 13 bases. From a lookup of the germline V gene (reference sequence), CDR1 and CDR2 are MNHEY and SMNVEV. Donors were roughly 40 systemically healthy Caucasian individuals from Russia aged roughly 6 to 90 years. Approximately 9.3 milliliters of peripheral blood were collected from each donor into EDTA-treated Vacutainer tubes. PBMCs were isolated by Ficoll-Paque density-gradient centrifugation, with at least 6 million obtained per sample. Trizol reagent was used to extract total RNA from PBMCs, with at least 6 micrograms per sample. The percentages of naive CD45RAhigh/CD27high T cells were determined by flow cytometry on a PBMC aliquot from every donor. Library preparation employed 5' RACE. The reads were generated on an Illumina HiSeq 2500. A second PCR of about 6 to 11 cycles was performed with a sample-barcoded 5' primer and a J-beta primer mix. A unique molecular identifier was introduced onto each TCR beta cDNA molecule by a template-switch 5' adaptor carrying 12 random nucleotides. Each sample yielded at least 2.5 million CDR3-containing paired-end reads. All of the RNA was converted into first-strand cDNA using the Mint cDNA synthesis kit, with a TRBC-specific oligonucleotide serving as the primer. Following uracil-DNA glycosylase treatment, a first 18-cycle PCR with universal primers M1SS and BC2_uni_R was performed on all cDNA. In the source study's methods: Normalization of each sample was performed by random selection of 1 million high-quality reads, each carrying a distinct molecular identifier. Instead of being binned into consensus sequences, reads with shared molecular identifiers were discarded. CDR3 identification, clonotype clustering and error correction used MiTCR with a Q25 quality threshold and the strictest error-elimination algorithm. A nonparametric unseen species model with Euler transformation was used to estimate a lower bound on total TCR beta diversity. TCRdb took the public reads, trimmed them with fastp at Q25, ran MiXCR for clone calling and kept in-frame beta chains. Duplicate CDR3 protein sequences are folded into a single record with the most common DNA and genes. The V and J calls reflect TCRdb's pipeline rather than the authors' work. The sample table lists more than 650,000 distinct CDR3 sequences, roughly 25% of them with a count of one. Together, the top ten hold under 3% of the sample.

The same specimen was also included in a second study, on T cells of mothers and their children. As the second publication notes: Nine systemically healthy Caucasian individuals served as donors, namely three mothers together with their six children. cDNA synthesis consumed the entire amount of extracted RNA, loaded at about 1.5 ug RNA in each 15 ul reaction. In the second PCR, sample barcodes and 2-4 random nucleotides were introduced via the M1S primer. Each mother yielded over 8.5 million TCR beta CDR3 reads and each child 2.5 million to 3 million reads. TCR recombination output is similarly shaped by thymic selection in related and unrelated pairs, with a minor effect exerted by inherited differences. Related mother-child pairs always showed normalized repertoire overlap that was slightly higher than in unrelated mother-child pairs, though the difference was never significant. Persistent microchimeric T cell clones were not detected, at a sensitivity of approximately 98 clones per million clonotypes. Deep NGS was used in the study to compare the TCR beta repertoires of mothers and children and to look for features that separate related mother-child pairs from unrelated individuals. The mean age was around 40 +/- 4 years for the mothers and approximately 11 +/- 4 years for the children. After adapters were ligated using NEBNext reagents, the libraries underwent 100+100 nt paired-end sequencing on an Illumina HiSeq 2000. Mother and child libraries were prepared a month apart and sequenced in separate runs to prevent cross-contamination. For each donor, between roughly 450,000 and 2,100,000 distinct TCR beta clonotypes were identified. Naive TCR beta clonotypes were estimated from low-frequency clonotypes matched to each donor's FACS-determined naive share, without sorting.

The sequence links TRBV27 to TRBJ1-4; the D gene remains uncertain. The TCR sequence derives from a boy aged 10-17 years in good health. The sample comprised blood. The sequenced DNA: TGTGCCAGCAGTTTAAATCCAGGAAAGGATGAAAAACTGTTTTTT. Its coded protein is CASSLNPGKDEKLFF.